This T cell receptor beta chain is from a study of PD-L1 blockade in urothelial cancer. This CDR3 has 17 amino acids. Germline V gene sequence: CDR1 SGHDN, CDR2 FVKESK. V was clipped by 4 bases and J by 4 bases, with 20 bases between them. TCRdb's table, derived via immunoSEQ multiplex PCR, lists solely in-frame clones and lacks some. This table holds some 74,000 clones, around four fifths found once. Time point: pretreatment peripheral blood. The clonotype comes from a man aged 35-49 years with urothelial cancer. This sequence joins TRBV14 and TRBJ1-3; D is ambiguous. The sample in question was PBMCs, obtained around atezolizumab (anti-PD-L1) treatment. The CDR3 spells CASSLPGGLNSGNTIYF. CDR3 nucleotide sequence: TGTGCCAGCAGCCTCCCCGGCGGACTAAACTCAGGAAACACCATATATTTT.